The sequence of this T cell receptor (beta chain) was determined in a study of cytomegalovirus exposure and HLA in healthy donors. Findings of the study overall: The study designated fewer than 200 TCR beta chains cytomegalovirus-associated. V- and J-gene trimming of TCR beta was linked (in a later analysis) to a missense DCLRE1C variant.

Primers included in the PCR were 60 Vbeta and 13 Jbeta primers. Authors' analysis steps: Later, an analysis found 80 million or so unique TCR beta chains, and around 12 million of these were shared. Only in-frame clones appear in the TCRdb table, and some are missing; sequencing was by immunoSEQ multiplex PCR. Clone size and the V and J calls come from that table; the DNA yielded D and trimming. Among about 73,000 clones listed, roughly 70% were seen once. The CDR3 has 15 amino acids. CDR1 and CDR2 from the germline V gene are SGDLS and YYNGEE. The germline V and J ends were trimmed by 0 bases and 3 bases, with 12 bases remaining between them. Details on this clone: Its antigen is undetermined.

The rearrangement joins TRBV9 to TRBJ1-2, with a weak D call TRBD1 (6 bases). The sequencing input was PBMCs. This TCR derives from a man aged 65 to 79 in good health and CMV-seronegative. The CDR3 protein is CASSVGTGRDYGYTF. The DNA of the CDR3 is TGTGCCAGCAGCGTAGGAACAGGGAGGGACTATGGCTACACCTTC. Full variable domain (missing parts from reference TRBV9 and TRBJ1-2): DSGVTQTPKHLITATGQRVTLRCSPRSGDLSVYWYQQSLDQGLQFLIQYYNGEERAKGNILERFSAQQFPDLHSELNLSSLELGDSALYFCASSVGTGRDYGYTFGSGTRLTVV.